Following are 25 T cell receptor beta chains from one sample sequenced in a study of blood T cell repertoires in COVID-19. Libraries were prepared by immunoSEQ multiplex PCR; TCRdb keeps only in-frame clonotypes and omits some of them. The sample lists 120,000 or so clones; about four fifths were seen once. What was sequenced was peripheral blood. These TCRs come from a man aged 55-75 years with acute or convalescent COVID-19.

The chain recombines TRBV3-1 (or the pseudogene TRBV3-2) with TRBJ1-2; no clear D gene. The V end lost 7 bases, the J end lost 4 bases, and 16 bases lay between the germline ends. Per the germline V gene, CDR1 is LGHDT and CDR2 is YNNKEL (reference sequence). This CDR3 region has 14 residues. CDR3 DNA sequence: TGTGCCAGCAAAAATTTAACCGGACTCTATGGCTACACCTTC. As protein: CASKNLTGLYGYTF.

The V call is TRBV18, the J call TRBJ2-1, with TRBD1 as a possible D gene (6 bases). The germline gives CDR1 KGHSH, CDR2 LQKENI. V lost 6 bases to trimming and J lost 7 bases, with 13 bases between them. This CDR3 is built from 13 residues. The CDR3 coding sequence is TGTGCCAGCTCGTTGGGACAAGCGAATGAGCAGTTCTTC. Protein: CASSLGQANEQFF.

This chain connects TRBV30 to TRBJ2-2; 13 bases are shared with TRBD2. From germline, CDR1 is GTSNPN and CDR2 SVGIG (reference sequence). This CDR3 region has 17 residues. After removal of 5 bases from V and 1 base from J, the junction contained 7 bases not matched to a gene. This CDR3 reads CAWGGLAGSVNTGELFF. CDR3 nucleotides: TGTGCCTGGGGGGGACTAGCGGGAAGTGTGAACACCGGGGAGCTGTTTTTT.

The CDR3 coding sequence is TGTGCCAGCAGCTGGGCAGCCCGGCTGAACACTGAAGCTTTCTTT. Translating it yields CASSWAARLNTEAFF. The V gene is TRBV7-8, the J gene TRBJ1-1, with D unresolved. The CDR3 loop spans 15 amino acids. Trimming left V 4 bases short and J 0 bases short, with 12 bases between. Per the germline V gene, CDR1 is SGHVS and CDR2 is FQNEAQ. Together with reference TRBV7-8 and TRBJ1-1, the CDR3 gives the full variable domain: GAGVSQSPRYKVAKRGQDVALRCDPISGHVSLFWYQQALGQGPEFLTYFQNEAQLDKSGLPSDRFFAERPEGSVSTLKIQRTQQEDSAVYLCASSWAARLNTEAFFGQGTRLTVV.

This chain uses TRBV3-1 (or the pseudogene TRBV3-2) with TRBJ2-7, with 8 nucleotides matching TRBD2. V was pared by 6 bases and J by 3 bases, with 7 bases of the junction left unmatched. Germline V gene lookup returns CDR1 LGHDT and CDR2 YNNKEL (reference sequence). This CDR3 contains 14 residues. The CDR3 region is CASSRAGAVYEQYF. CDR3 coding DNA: TGTGCCAGCAGTCGAGCGGGAGCCGTCTACGAGCAGTACTTC.

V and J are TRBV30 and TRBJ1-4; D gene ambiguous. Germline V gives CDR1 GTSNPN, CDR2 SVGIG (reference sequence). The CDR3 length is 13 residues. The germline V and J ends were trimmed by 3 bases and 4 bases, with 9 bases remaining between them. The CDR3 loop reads CAWRDGFNEKLFF. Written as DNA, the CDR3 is TGTGCCTGGAGAGACGGGTTTAATGAAAAACTGTTTTTT. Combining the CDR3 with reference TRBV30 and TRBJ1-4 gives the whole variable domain SQTIHQWPATLVQPVGSPLSLECTVEGTSNPNLYWYRQAAGRGLQLLFYSVGIGQISSEVPQNLSASRPQDRQFILSSKKLLLSDSGFYLCAWRDGFNEKLFFGSGTQLSVL.

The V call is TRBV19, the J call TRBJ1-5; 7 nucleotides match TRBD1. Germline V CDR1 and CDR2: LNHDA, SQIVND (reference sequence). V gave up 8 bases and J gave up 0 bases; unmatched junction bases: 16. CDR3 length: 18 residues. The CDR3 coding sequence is TGTGCCAGTGGAATCGGAAGGGGGCAAAGCGATAGCAATCAGCCCCAGCATTTT. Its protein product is CASGIGRGQSDSNQPQHF.

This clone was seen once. Here the CDR3 DNA reads TGTGCCTGGCGACGTGGGGCTAGCGGGAGCACAGATACGCAGTATTTT. It translates to CAWRRGASGSTDTQYF. The gene calls are TRBV30 and TRBJ2-3; TRBD2 matches 8 bases. V trimming: 5 bases; J trimming: 0 bases; junction bases outside the gene matches: 10. This CDR3 region has 16 residues. The germline V gene has CDR1 GTSNPN and CDR2 SVGIG (reference sequence).

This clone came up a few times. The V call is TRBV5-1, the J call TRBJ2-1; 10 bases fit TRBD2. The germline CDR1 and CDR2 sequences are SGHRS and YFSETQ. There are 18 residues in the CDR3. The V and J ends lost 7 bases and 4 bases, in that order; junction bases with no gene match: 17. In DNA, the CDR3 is TGCGCCAGCCGACTGGGGCCTTTAGCGGGGGGCTCTTACAATGAGCAGTTCTTC. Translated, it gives CASRLGPLAGGSYNEQFF.

The CDR3 nucleotides are TGTGCCAGCAGGAAAGCAGGAGGGCGGGAAGGCTACACCTTC. As protein: CASRKAGGREGYTF. V gene TRBV7-8 combines with J gene TRBJ1-2; D not resolved. CDR3 length equals 14 residues. CDR1 SGHVS and CDR2 FQNEAQ come from the germline V gene. V gave up 6 bases and J gave up 8 bases, with 19 bases separating them.

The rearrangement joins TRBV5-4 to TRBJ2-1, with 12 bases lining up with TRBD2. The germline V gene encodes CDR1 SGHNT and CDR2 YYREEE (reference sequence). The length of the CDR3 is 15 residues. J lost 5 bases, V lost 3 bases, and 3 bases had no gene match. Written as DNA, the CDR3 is TGTGCCAGCAGCTCGACTAGCGGGAGCCACAATGAGCAGTTCTTC. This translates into CASSSTSGSHNEQFF.

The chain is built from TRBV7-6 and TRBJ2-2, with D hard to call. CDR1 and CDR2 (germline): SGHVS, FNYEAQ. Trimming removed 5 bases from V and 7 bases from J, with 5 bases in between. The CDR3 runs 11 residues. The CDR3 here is CASSRGGELFF. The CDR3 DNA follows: TGTGCCAGCAGCCGAGGCGGGGAGCTGTTTTTT. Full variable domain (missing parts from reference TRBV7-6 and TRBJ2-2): GAGVSQSPRYKVTKRGQDVALRCDPISGHVSLYWYRQALGQGPEFLTYFNYEAQQDKSGLPNDRFSAERPEGSISTLTIQRTEQRDSAMYRCASSRGGELFFGEGSRLTVL.

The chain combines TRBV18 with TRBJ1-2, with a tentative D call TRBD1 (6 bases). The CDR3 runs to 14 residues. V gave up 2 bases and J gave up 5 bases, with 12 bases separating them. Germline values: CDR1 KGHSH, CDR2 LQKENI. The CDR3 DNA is TGTGCCAGCTCACCAGACGGACAGTTTTATGGCTACACCTTC. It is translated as CASSPDGQFYGYTF.

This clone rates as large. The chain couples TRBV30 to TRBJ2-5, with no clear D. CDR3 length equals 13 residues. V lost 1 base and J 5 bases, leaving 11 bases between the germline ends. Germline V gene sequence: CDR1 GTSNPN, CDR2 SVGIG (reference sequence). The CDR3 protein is CAWSGGGVETQYF. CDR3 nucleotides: TGTGCCTGGAGTGGTGGCGGAGTGGAGACCCAGTACTTC.

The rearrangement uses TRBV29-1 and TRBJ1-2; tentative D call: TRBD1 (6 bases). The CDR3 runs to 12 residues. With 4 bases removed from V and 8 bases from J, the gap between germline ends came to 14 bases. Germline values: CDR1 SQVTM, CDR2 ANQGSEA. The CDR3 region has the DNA TGCAGCGTTGTCGGGCAGGGGATCGGCTACACCTTC. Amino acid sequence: CSVVGQGIGYTF. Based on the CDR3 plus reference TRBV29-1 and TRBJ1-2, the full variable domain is SAVISQKPSRDICQRGTSLTIQCQVDSQVTMMFWYRQQPGQSLTLIATANQGSEATYESGFVIDKFPISRPNLTFSTLTVSNMSPEDSSIYLCSVVGQGIGYTFGSGTRLTVV.

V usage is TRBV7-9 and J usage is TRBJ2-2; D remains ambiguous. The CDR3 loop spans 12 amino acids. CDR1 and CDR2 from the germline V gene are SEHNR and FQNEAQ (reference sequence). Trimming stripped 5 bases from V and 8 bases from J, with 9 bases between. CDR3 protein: CASSRDSGELFF. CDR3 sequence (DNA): TGTGCCAGCAGCCGAGATTCGGGGGAGCTGTTTTTT.

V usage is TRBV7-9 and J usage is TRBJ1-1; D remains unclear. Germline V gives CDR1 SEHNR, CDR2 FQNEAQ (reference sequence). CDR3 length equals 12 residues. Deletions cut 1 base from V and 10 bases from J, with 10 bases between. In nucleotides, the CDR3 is TGTGCCAGCAGCTTAGTCGGGAACGCAGCTTTCTTT. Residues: CASSLVGNAAFF.

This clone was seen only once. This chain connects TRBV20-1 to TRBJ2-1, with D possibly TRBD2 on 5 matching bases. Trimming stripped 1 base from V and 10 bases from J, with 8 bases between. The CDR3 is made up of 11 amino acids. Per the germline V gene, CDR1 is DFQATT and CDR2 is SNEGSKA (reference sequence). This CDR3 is CSARAASEQFF. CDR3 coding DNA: TGCAGTGCTAGAGCGGCTAGCGAGCAGTTCTTC.

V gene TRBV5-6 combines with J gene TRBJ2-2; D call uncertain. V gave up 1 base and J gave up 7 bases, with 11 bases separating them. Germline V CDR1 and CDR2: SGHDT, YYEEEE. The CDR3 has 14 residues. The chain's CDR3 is CASSLPFESGELFF. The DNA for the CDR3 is TGTGCCAGCAGCTTGCCCTTTGAGAGCGGGGAGCTGTTTTTT.

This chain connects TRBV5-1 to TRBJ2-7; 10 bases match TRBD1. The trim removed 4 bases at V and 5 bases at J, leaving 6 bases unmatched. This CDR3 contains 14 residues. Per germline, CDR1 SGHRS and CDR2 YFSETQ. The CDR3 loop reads CASSPRDRGHEQYF. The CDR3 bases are TGCGCCAGCAGCCCCCGGGACAGGGGCCACGAGCAGTACTTC.

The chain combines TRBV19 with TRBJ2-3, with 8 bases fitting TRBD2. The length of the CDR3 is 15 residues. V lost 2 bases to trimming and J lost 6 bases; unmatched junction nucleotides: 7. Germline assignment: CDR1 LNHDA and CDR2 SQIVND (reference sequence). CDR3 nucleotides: TGTGCCAGTAGTATATCCCAGCGGGGGTCGGATACGCAGTATTTT. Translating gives CASSISQRGSDTQYF. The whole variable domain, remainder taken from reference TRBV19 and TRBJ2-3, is DGGITQSPKYLFRKEGQNVTLSCEQNLNHDAMYWYRQDPGQGLRLIYYSQIVNDFQKGDIAEGYSVSREKKESFPLTVTSAQKNPTAFYLCASSISQRGSDTQYFGPGTRLTVL.

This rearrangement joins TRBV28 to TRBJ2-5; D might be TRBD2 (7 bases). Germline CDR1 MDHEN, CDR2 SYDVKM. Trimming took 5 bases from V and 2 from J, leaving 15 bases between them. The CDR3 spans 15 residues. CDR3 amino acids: CASSGGGSGQETQYF. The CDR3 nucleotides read TGTGCCAGCAGTGGGGGCGGGAGCGGGCAAGAGACCCAGTACTTC.

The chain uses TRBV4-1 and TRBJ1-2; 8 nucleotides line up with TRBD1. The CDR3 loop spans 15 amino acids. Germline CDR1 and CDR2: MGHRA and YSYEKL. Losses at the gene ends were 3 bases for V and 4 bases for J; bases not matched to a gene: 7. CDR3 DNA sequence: TGCGCCAGCAGCCAGACGAACAGGGGGGGCTATGGCTACACCTTC. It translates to CASSQTNRGGYGYTF.

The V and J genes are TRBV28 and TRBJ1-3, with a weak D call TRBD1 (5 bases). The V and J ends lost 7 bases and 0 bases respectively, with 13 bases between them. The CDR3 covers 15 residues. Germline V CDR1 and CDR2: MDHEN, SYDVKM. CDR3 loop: CASTWGSRSGNTIYF. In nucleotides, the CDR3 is TGTGCCAGCACATGGGGCAGCCGCTCTGGAAACACCATATATTTT.

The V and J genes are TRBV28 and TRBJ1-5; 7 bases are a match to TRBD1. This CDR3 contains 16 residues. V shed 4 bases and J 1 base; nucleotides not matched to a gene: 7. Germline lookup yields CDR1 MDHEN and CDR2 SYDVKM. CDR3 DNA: TGTGCCAGCAGTTACCCGCAGGGACAGAGCAATCAGCCCCAGCATTTT. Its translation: CASSYPQGQSNQPQHF.